This note documents a single T cell receptor beta chain sequence. The sample comes from a study of control samples from healthy donors and cancer patients. Trimming took 2 bases from V and 2 from J, leaving 13 bases between them. The CDR3 extends over 16 amino acids. Per the germline V gene, CDR1 is SGHTA and CDR2 is FQGNSA. The protocol was immunoSEQ multiplex PCR, while the TCRdb copy is restricted to in-frame clones and leaves out a portion. This sample has tens of thousands of clones; about nine tenths occur once, and the top ten carry about 12%. The chain has TRBV7-2 and TRBJ1-3; D gene unclear. The receptor was isolated from a man aged 50 to 60 with lung cancer. The sequenced sample was PBMCs. DNA of the CDR3: TGTGCCAGCAGCTTATATGAGGGAGGGACTGGAAACACCATATATTTT. Encoded protein: CASSLYEGGTGNTIYF.